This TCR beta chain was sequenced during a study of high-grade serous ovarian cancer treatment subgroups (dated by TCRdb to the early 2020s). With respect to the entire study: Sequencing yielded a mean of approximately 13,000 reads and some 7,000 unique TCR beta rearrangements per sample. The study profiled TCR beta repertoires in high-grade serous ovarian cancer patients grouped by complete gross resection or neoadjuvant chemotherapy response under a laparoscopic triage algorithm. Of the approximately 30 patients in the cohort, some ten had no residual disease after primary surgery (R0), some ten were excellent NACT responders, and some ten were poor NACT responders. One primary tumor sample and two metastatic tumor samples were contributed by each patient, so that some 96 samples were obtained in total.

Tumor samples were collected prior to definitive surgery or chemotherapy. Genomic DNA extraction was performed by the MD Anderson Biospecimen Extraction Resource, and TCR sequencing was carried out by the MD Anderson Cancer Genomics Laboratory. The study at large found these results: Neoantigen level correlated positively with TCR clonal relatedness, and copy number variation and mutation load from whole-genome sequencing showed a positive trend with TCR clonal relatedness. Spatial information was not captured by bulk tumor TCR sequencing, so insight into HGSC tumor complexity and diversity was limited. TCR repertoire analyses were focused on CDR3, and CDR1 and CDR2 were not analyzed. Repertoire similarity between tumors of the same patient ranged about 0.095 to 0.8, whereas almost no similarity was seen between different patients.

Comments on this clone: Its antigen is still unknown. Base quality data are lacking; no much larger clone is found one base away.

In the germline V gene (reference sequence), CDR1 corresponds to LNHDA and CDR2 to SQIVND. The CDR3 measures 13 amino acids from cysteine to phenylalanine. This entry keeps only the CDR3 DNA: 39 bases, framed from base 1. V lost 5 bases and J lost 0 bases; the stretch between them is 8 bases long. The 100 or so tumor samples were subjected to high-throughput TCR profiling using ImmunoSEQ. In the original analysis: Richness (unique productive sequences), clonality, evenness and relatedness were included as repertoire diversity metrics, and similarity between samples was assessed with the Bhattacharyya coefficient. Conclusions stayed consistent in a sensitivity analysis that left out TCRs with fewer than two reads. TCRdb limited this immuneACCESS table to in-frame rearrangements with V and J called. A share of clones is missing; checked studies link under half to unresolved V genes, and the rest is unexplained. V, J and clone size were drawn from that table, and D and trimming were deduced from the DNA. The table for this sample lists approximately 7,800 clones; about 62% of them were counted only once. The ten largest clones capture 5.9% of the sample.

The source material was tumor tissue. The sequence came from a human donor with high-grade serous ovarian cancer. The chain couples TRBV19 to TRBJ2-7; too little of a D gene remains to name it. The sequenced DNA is TGTGCCAGTAGTCGGCTACCCTCCTACGAGCAGTACTTC. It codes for CASSRLPSYEQYF.